A single sample is the source of the 19 T cell receptor beta chains below, sequenced in a study of blood T cell repertoires in COVID-19. TCRdb's table, derived via immunoSEQ multiplex PCR, lists solely in-frame clones and lacks some. Counted here are 250,000 to 300,000 clones, roughly nine tenths occurring once; the ten biggest clones make up 1.7%. Material: PBMCs or T cells enriched from blood (not recorded which). All receptors come from a woman aged 35 to 49 who had recovered from COVID-19.

This rearrangement joins TRBV2 to TRBJ1-2; D gene unclear. The CDR3 runs 15 residues. Germline V gene lookup returns CDR1 SNHLY and CDR2 FYNNEI. The ends were cut back, 4 bases at V and 1 base at J, with 13 bases in the middle. The chain's CDR3 is CASSGGGAGNYGYTF. CDR3 nucleotide sequence: TGTGCCAGCAGTGGGGGAGGAGCGGGTAACTATGGCTACACCTTC. Combining the CDR3 with reference TRBV2 and TRBJ1-2 gives the whole variable domain EPEVTQTPSHQVTQMGQEVILRCVPISNHLYFYWYRQILGQKVEFLVSFYNNEISEKSEIFDDQFSVERPDGSNFTLKIRSTKLEDSAMYFCASSGGGAGNYGYTFGSGTRLTVV.

The chain couples TRBV30 to TRBJ2-3, with 7 positions matching TRBD1. J lost 5 bases, V lost 3 bases, and 8 bases had no gene match. The CDR3 covers 14 residues. CDR1 is GTSNPN and CDR2 is SVGIG in the germline V gene (reference sequence). The chain's CDR3 is CAWSQGQPRDTQYF. DNA of the CDR3: TGTGCCTGGAGCCAGGGACAGCCAAGAGATACGCAGTATTTT.

The rearrangement links TRBV10-1 to TRBJ1-2, with D possibly matching TRBD1 (5 bases). Between the trimmed V and J ends, which lost 4 bases and 5 bases, there was a span of 23 bases. Germline V lookup: CDR1 WNHNN, CDR2 SYGVQD (reference sequence). The CDR3 contains 17 residues. As DNA, the CDR3 is TGCGCCAGCAGTGGTGGTAGGGGCCGACCAGACTTTTATGGCTACACCTTC. It is translated as CASSGGRGRPDFYGYTF.

The chain joins TRBV27 to TRBJ2-6, with D uncertain. Trimming took 2 bases from V and 5 from J, leaving 13 bases between them. Per the germline V gene, CDR1 is MNHEY and CDR2 is SMNVEV (reference sequence). CDR3 length equals 16 residues. This CDR3 reads CASSLGLSARANVLTF. In nucleotides, the CDR3 is TGTGCCAGCAGTTTAGGTCTCTCTGCGAGGGCCAACGTCCTGACTTTC.

This clone was recorded once. J is TRBJ2-1 and V is TRBV5-1; 11 bases align to TRBD2. The CDR3 is 15 amino acids. V shed 9 bases, J shed 2 bases, and the junction held 7 bases outside the gene matches. Germline-derived CDR1 and CDR2 are SGHRS and YFSETQ. The CDR3: CATRTSGGTYNEQFF. CDR3 DNA sequence: TGCGCCACGAGAACTAGCGGGGGTACCTACAATGAGCAGTTCTTC.

This CDR3 is CASSGGSTGNQPQHF. Here the CDR3 DNA reads TGCGCCAGCAGCGGCGGATCGACAGGGAACCAGCCCCAGCATTTT. The V and J genes are TRBV5-1 and TRBJ1-5, with 7 positions matching TRBD1. The germline V gene has CDR1 SGHRS and CDR2 YFSETQ. The V segment lost 4 bases and the J segment 7 bases; nucleotides outside the gene matches: 11. The CDR3 has 15 amino acids.

This clone appeared a few times. The chain has TRBV11-2 and TRBJ1-4; no reliable D call. This CDR3 region has 14 residues. Germline V gene data show CDR1 as SGHAT and CDR2 as FQNNGV. Trimming took off 1 base at V and 7 bases at J, with 10 bases between the two ends. CDR3 DNA sequence: TGTGCCAGCAGCTTAGTAGAGGGCCCTGAAAAACTGTTTTTT. This sequence encodes CASSLVEGPEKLFF.

The chain employs TRBV7-2 and TRBJ2-7, with 14 bases aligning to TRBD2. The CDR3 is 15 amino acids. The V gene end was trimmed by 5 bases and the J gene end by 2 bases; junction bases not matched to a gene: 2. CDR1 SGHTA and CDR2 FQGNSA come from the germline V gene. The CDR3 region is CASSPGLAGAYEQYF. The CDR3 DNA is TGTGCCAGCAGCCCGGGACTAGCGGGAGCCTACGAGCAGTACTTC.

The rearrangement links TRBV10-1 to TRBJ2-7; 13 bases fit TRBD2. The CDR3 has 16 residues. Looked up from germline, CDR1 is WNHNN and CDR2 is SYGVQD (reference sequence). Trimming took 4 bases from V and 2 from J; bases not matched to a gene: 5. For the CDR3, the DNA is TGCGCCAGCAGTGGCCCGGGACTAGCGGGGACCTACGAGCAGTACTTC. Its translation is CASSGPGLAGTYEQYF.

This sequence joins TRBV9 and TRBJ1-1; 7 bases align to TRBD1. The germline gives CDR1 SGDLS, CDR2 YYNGEE. The V segment lost 8 bases and the J segment 6 bases; nucleotides outside the gene matches: 19. The CDR3 sequence is 16 residues long. CDR3 nucleotide sequence: TGTGCCAGTCCCCCAAAGGACAGGCTGCTAGTTCCTGAAGCTTTCTTT. Its translation: CASPPKDRLLVPEAFF.

This sequence joins TRBV19 and TRBJ2-7; a weak D match, TRBD1 (5 bases). The CDR3 totals 14 residues. The germline V gene encodes CDR1 LNHDA and CDR2 SQIVND (reference sequence). Trimming stripped 1 base from V and 0 bases from J, with 7 bases between. The CDR3 coding sequence is TGTGCCAGTAGTATAGGGGGCGGCTCCTACGAGCAGTACTTC. As protein: CASSIGGGSYEQYF.

DNA for the CDR3: TGTGCCAGCAGCGTAGAACCTAGCGGGAACTACAATGAGCAGTTCTTC. It is translated as CASSVEPSGNYNEQFF. The chain combines TRBV9 with TRBJ2-1, with TRBD2 identical over 9 bases. Per the germline V gene, CDR1 is SGDLS and CDR2 is YYNGEE. The CDR3 sequence is 16 residues long. The V gene end was trimmed by 0 bases and the J gene end by 3 bases; junction bases not matched to a gene: 4.

The chain carries TRBV10-2 and TRBJ2-1; TRBD1 matches at 7 bases. The germline gives CDR1 WSHSY, CDR2 SAAADI. V lost 2 bases and J lost 9; bases outside the gene matches: 7. The CDR3 sequence is 14 residues long. The CDR3 nucleotides are TGCGCCAGCAGTGAGACTCCGACAGGGAGTGAGCAGTTCTTC. Protein: CASSETPTGSEQFF.

The rearrangement joins TRBV2 to TRBJ1-4, with no clear D. The CDR3 is 13 residues long. Per the germline V gene, CDR1 is SNHLY and CDR2 is FYNNEI. The germline V and J ends were trimmed by 10 bases and 4 bases, with 13 bases remaining between them. The CDR3 loop reads CATSIGFNEKLFF. The CDR3 DNA sequence: TGTGCCACCTCAATCGGGTTTAATGAAAAACTGTTTTTT.

V usage is TRBV9 and J usage is TRBJ1-2; tentatively, D is TRBD1 (5 bases). Deletions cut 0 bases from V and 4 bases from J, with 10 bases between. Germline V gives CDR1 SGDLS, CDR2 YYNGEE. The CDR3 consists of 14 residues. This CDR3 reads CASSVGQGSYGYTF. The DNA of the CDR3 is TGTGCCAGCAGCGTAGGGCAGGGCTCCTATGGCTACACCTTC.

V and J are TRBV19 and TRBJ1-2, with TRBD1 identical over 7 bases. The CDR3 is 14 residues long. Germline CDR1 reads LNHDA; CDR2 reads SQIVND (reference sequence). J was trimmed by 4 bases and V by 6 bases; bases with no gene match: 8. This CDR3 reads CASRRDSRIYGYTF. The CDR3 nucleotides are TGTGCCAGTAGAAGGGACAGTCGGATCTATGGCTACACCTTC.

The chain combines TRBV12-5 with TRBJ1-6, with D perhaps TRBD1 (5 bases). There are 13 residues in the CDR3. CDR1 is LGHNT, CDR2 FRNRAP, per germline. Trimming shortened V by 1 base and J by 7 bases, and 5 bases separated the two germline ends. The CDR3 DNA reads TGTGCTAGTGGTTTGGAGGGGAATTCACCCCTCCACTTT. It encodes CASGLEGNSPLHF. Full variable domain (rest looked up from reference TRBV12-5 and TRBJ1-6): DARVTQTPRHKVTEMGQEVTMRCQPILGHNTVFWYRQTMMQGLELLAYFRNRAPLDDSGMPKDRFSAEMPDATLATLKIQPSEPRDSAVYFCASGLEGNSPLHFGNGTRLTVT.

This chain links TRBV23-1 with TRBJ2-3; 16 bases match TRBD2. TRBV23-1 is sorted into the ORF group, with uncertain function. The length of the CDR3 is 21 residues. V dropped 7 bases and J dropped 1; count of bases not matched to a gene: 17. CDR3 sequence reads: CASTLDGTSGRALYGTDTQYF. DNA of the CDR3: TGCGCCAGCACCCTAGATGGGACTAGCGGGAGGGCCCTTTATGGCACAGATACGCAGTATTTT.

The V gene is TRBV4-2, the J gene TRBJ1-6; no firm D call. Germline CDR1 is LGHNA and CDR2 is YNFKEQ. V was shortened by 0 bases and J by 7 bases, with 10 bases between the two germline ends. This CDR3 is 15 amino acids long. In DNA form, the CDR3 reads TGTGCCAGCAGCCAAGATTACCTGGCAAATTCACCCCTCCACTTT. Amino acid sequence: CASSQDYLANSPLHF.